This entry features one T cell receptor beta chain sequence. The target of this receptor is not known. Base qualities were left out, and no much larger clone turns up one base away. The record originates from a study of blood T cell repertoires in COVID-19 (dated by TCRdb to about 2020). Regarding the research as a whole: Samples covering the acute and convalescent phases of COVID-19 were provided by collaborators in the United States, Italy and Spain. Where available, HLA class I and class II types were obtained from metadata supplied by the sample provider rather than from assay-based typing. A freely available public database, intended as a resource for researchers studying the immune response to SARS-CoV-2, is where the repertoires were released. Deeply sampled blood TCRbeta repertoires from subjects exposed to, actively infected with, or recovered from COVID-19 were included in the dataset. The sample metadata nearly always contained a de-identified subject ID, COVID-19 status, age in years and sex. The prospective study material was composed of cDNA or gDNA derived from T cells, B-cell-depleted T cells, or PBMCs. Samples came from the ongoing ImmuneRACE study (first 160 participants) plus 1,254 subjects from 6 global collaborators.

Per the germline V gene, ENHRY is the CDR1 and SYGVKD is the CDR2. The junction shows trimming of 2 bases on V and 4 bases on J, and the gene matches do not reach 3 bases of it. Including the terminal cysteine and phenylalanine, the CDR3 comprises 15 residues. Solely the CDR3 DNA is kept, with 45 bases framed from the first base. TCRbeta CDR3 regions were amplified from genomic DNA by means of the immunoSEQ Assay, a bias-controlled multiplex PCR. In the source study's methods: Within the assay, amplification of reference gene primers was used to estimate how many nucleated cells each sample contained. To quantify the absolute abundance of each unique TCRbeta CDR3 rearrangement, sequence reads were collapsed and filtered. For each sample, productive Simpson clonality was calculated by taking the square root of Simpson's diversity index across productive rearrangements. Held by TCRdb, this immuneACCESS table contains in-frame sequences only and omits some clones. Under half of the omission traces to an unresolved V gene where checked; the cause of the rest is unknown. V and J calls and clone size come straight from that table; D and trimming were deduced from the DNA. The sample contains about 120,000 clones, approximately 82% of them found a single time. Around 7.5% of the sample belongs to the ten largest clones.

Whole blood was collected in K2EDTA tubes by collaborating institutions according to the institutions' own protocols. For TCRbeta analysis, collaborator samples were shipped as frozen whole blood, as isolated PBMCs, or as DNA extracted from either sample type. The full study reports these points: How much clinical and demographic metadata was included differed by source and by participant, and the metadata was provided uncurated.

Recombination linked TRBV10-3 to TRBJ1-1; TRBD1 fits 11 bases in the junction. Input material: peripheral blood. This TCR was sampled from a man in his 70s with active or convalescent COVID-19. The DNA sequence reads TGTGCCATCAGTGAGGTGGGGACAGGGGGCACTGAAGCTTTCTTT. This sequence encodes CAISEVGTGGTEAFF.